This note documents a single TCR beta chain sequence. Its antigen has not been determined. No base quality values were provided; no much bigger clone lies one nucleotide off. This sample is part of a study of blood T cell repertoires in COVID-19 (dated by TCRdb to 2018 to 2021). For the wider study: Collaborator samples came from the United States, Italy and Spain and covered acute and convalescent phases of COVID-19. The prospective study material was composed of cDNA or gDNA derived from T cells, B-cell-depleted T cells, or PBMCs. Subjects who had been exposed to COVID-19, were actively infected with it, or had recovered from it provided the deeply sampled blood TCRbeta repertoires that made up the dataset. The repertoires were released in a freely available public database meant as a resource for research on the immune response to SARS-CoV-2. The samples were drawn from the first 160 participants of the ongoing ImmuneRACE study and from over 950 subjects provided by 6 global collaborators. Sample metadata almost always included a de-identified subject ID, COVID-19 status, age in years and sex. Where available, HLA class I and class II types were taken from metadata supplied by the sample provider and were not determined by assay-based typing.

The collaborating institutions used their own protocols to collect whole blood in K2EDTA tubes. For TCRbeta analysis, collaborator samples were shipped as frozen whole blood, as isolated PBMCs, or as DNA extracted from either sample type. Ends trimmed: V by 6 bases, J by 3 bases; bases unmatched to a gene: 7. From the cysteine up to the valine, the CDR3 has a length of 15 residues. Only CDR3 DNA is held: 45 bases, read in frame from base 1. The germline V gene provides CDR1 MDHEN and CDR2 SYDVKM. TCRbeta CDR3 regions were amplified from genomic DNA by means of the immunoSEQ Assay, a bias-controlled multiplex PCR. Per the source publication's procedure: The number of nucleated cells in each sample was estimated from the amplification of reference gene primers within the assay. To quantify the absolute abundance of each unique TCRbeta CDR3 rearrangement, sequence reads were collapsed and filtered. Productive Simpson clonality was computed per sample as the square root of Simpson's diversity index over productive rearrangements. The table was pulled from immuneACCESS by TCRdb, which kept in-frame rearrangements only. Such tables lose some clones; where checked, under half of the loss comes from unresolved V genes, and the rest has no known cause. The V and J calls and clone size are taken from that table; D and trimming were inferred from the DNA. The sample has about 27,000 clones on record, about nine tenths of them singletons. 2.5% to 3% of the sample is in the top ten clones.

Beyond this particular receptor, the publication reports: The amount of clinical and demographic metadata varied by source and participant and was provided uncurated.

This TCR was sampled from a human donor in a cohort sampled during active COVID-19. This receptor chain uses TRBV28 and TRBJ2-7; a stretch of 11 junction bases matches TRBD1. Sequenced input: peripheral blood. The sequenced DNA: TGTGCCAGCAGGGCCGGGACAGGGGGTAACTACGAGCAGTACGTC. This yields the protein CASRAGTGGNYEQYV.